This TCR beta chain was profiled in a study of cytomegalovirus exposure and HLA in healthy donors. Points from the study as a whole: Earlier findings revealed that most TCR beta V segments proved productive either about 90% or about 30% of the time. Excluded were some V segments that proved indistinguishable, including TRBV6-2 and TRBV6-3.

13 Jbeta primers and 60 Vbeta primers were used for the PCR. Sequencing used immunoSEQ multiplex PCR; TCRdb keeps in-frame clones, though not all of them. The profile covers 130,000 or so clones, with roughly 77% appearing a single time and 5.3% taken by the ten largest. As regards this clone: Its antigen is unknown. The sample has other DNA sequences that encode this CDR3 too.

The germline V gene has CDR1 GTSNPN and CDR2 SVGIG (reference sequence). The CDR3 covers 14 residues. The trim removed 3 bases at V and 2 bases at J, leaving 3 bases unmatched. The sequence derives from a man aged 30 to 39 in good health and CMV-seronegative. This chain uses TRBV30 with TRBJ2-2; 7 bases map to TRBD1. The sample taken for sequencing was PBMCs. The CDR3 sequence: CAWRTGPNTGELFF. CDR3 DNA: TGTGCCTGGAGGACAGGGCCCAACACCGGGGAGCTGTTTTTT.